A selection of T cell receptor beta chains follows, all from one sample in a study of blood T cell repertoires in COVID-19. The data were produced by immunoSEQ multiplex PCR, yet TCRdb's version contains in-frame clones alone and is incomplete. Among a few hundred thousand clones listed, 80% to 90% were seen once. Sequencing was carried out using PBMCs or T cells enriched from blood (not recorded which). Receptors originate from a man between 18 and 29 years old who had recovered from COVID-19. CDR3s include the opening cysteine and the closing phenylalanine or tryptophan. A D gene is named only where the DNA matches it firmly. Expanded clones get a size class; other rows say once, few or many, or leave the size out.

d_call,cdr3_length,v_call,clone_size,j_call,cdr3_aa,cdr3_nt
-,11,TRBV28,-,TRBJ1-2,CASRLNYGYTF,TGTGCCAGCAGACTTAACTATGGCTACACCTTC
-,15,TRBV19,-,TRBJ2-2,CASSTSPGFAGELFF,TGTGCCAGTAGTACCTCCCCAGGGTTCGCCGGGGAGCTGTTTTTT
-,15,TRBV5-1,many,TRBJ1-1,CASSLSTPGITEAFF,TGCGCCAGCAGCTTGAGTACCCCGGGAATCACTGAAGCTTTCTTT
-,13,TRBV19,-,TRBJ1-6,CASMGGMGSPLHF,TGTGCCAGTATGGGGGGAATGGGTTCACCCCTCCACTTT
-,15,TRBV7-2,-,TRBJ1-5,CASSLDGGLNQPQHF,TGTGCCAGCAGCTTAGATGGGGGCCTCAATCAGCCCCAGCATTTT
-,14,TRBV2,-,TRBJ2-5,CASPLPQSQETQYF,TGTGCCAGCCCTCTCCCACAGTCCCAAGAGACCCAGTACTTC
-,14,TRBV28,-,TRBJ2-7,CASSFPGGTYEQYF,TGTGCCAGCAGTTTCCCGGGCGGGACCTACGAGCAGTACTTC
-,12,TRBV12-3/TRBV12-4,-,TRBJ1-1,CASSLSGTEAFF,TGTGCCAGCAGTTTATCGGGCACTGAAGCTTTCTTT
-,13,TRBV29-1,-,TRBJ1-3,CSVGALGGNTIYF,TGCAGCGTTGGGGCACTAGGAGGAAACACCATATATTTT
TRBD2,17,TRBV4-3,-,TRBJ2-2,CASSQDRGLAGSGELFF,TGCGCCAGCAGCCAAGATAGAGGTCTAGCGGGAAGCGGGGAGCTGTTTTTT
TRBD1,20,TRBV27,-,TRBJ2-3,CASSLSRGQGSRWGTDTQYF,TGTGCCAGCAGTTTATCAAGGGGACAGGGGTCACGATGGGGCACAGATACGCAGTATTTT
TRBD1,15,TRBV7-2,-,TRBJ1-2,CASSFTGTGDYGYTF,TGTGCCAGCAGCTTCACCGGGACAGGGGACTATGGCTACACCTTC
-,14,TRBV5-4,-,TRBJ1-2,CASSLGAVNYGYTF,TGTGCCAGCAGCTTGGGGGCAGTGAACTATGGCTACACCTTC
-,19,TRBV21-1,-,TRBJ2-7,CASSKDGIKIYVRSHEQYF,TGTGCCAGCAGCAAAGACGGGATAAAGATCTACGTCCGGTCCCACGAGCAGTACTTC
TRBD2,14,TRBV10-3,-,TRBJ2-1,CAIGPGTSGGRQFF,TGTGCCATCGGACCCGGGACTAGCGGGGGTCGGCAGTTCTTC